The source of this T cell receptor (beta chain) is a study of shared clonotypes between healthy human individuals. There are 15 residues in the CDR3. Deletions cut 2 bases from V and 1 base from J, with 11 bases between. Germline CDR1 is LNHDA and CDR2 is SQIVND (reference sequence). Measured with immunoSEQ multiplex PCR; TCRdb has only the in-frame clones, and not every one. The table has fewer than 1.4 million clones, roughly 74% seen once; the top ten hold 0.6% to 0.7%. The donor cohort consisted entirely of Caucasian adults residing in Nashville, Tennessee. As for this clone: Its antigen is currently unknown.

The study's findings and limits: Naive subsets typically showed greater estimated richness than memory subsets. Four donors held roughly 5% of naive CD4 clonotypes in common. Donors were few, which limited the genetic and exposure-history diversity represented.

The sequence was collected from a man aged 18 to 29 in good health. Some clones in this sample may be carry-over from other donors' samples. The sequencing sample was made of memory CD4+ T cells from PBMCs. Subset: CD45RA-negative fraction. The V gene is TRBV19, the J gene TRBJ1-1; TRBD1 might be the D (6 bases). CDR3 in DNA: TGTGCCAGTAGTATATTGGGCAGGGGGAACACTGAAGCTTTCTTT. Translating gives CASSILGRGNTEAFF.